Given below is one TCR beta chain in context. Its antigen has not been determined. Base qualities are missing; no much larger clone stands one base away. These data belong to a study of shared clonotypes between healthy human individuals (dated by TCRdb to the early 2020s). About the investigation overall: Two women and a few men aged 18 to 49 years were included in the cohort. For each donor, three plates each were used for CD4 naive and CD4 memory, two plates were used for CD8 naive, and one plate was used for CD8 memory. The study deeply sequenced blood TCR repertoires of about 5 healthy adults to estimate repertoire size and the extent of clonotype sharing between individuals. Libraries were prepared and TCR repertoires were sequenced by different laboratories using diverse techniques, in order to increase sequencing depth and limit assay-specific biases. Per donor, leukapheresis produced somewhere between about 0.85 and 9.5 billion PBMCs.

The paper as a whole reports these results and caveats: Rarefaction of sorted-subset datasets indicated incomplete sequencing despite the large sequencing depth. Only blood was sampled, and tissue TCR repertoires likely differ from those in blood. Approximately 5% of naive CD4, around 4% of naive CD8, about 2.1% of memory CD4, and 0.35% to 0.4% of memory CD8 clonotypes were shared across several donors. Higher generation probabilities were observed for clonotypes shared by all four sorted-subset donors than for non-shared clonotypes. Pairwise subsampling led to the expectation that sequencing depth would affect the degree of clonotype sharing among donors. Naive subsets generally had larger estimated clonotype richness than memory subsets. The small number of donors limited the genetic and exposure-history diversity represented.

The donors were healthy, HIV-negative adults who had no recently reported acute infections or vaccinations. Every donor was a Caucasian adult living in Nashville, Tennessee, USA. CD4+ T cells were enriched by magnetic negative selection; naive cells were then positively selected on CD45RA, and the negative fraction formed the memory subset. After blood collection by leukapheresis, PBMCs were isolated using Ficoll-Histopaque density gradient centrifugation and then cryopreserved in the vapor phase of liquid nitrogen. Purity and quantity of every magnetically sorted T cell population were checked by analytical flow cytometry. Each sorted fraction had its genomic DNA isolated and then quantified by UV absorbance on a Nanodrop 2000c. TCR CDR3 regions were amplified from genomic DNA by multiplex PCR using the deep immunoSEQ assay. Genomic DNA extracted from each cell subset was distributed evenly over all wells of several immunoSEQ 96-well plates, and each plate served as one replicate. For sorted subsets, each replicate PCR was loaded with approximately 200 ng genomic DNA, equivalent to 30,000 to 35,000 T cell genomes. The purified libraries were quantified using a Qubit 3.0 fluorometer, sized with a Bioanalyzer 2100, and then quantified again using the KAPA Library Quantification kit. Every immunoSEQ 96-well plate was sequenced on a dedicated single-read 150-cycle Illumina NextSeq 550 flow cell. As for the authors' bioinformatics: Because only junctional sequences without quality scores were contained in the immunoSEQ output, filtering matching that applied to full-length reads could not be performed. Sequences were annotated with PyIR, a Python wrapper for IgBLAST v1.9, using IMGT germline references to assign V/J genes and CDR3. Reads with weak V/J assignments (E-value above 1e-6), missing CDR3, stop codons, out-of-frame junctions, or ambiguous translated residues were removed. V3J clonotypes were defined by identical inferred V gene, J gene, and CDR3 amino acid sequence. To compute the percentage overlap between repertoires, the number of shared unique clonotypes was divided by the size of the smaller repertoire. Repertoire richness was assessed with RTK rarefaction, the Chao1 estimator, and Recon v2.1 estimates of unobserved clonotypes. Generation probabilities were computed with OLGA for all TCRbeta clonotypes obtained by the gDNA method from a handful of donors. TCRdb mirrors the immuneACCESS table, restricted to in-frame sequences. Some clones are absent from its copies; in checked studies, under half trace to an unresolved V gene, and the reason for the others is unknown. V and J calls and clone size follow that table, whereas D and trimming were derived from the DNA. This sample holds some 2,100,000 clones; more than 90% were observed only once. The top ten clonotypes cover around 0.13% of the sample.

Spanning cysteine to phenylalanine, the CDR3 consists of 14 amino acids. The CDR3 DNA has 42 bases and is translated from base 1. CDR1 ENHRY and CDR2 SYGVKD are derived from the germline V gene. V was cut back by 10 bases and J by 2 bases, leaving a gap of 12 bases between them. The V gene is TRBV10-3 and the J gene is TRBJ2-6, with no D gene named confidently. The sequence derives from a man aged 18 to 29 in good health. Sample: naive CD4+ T cells sorted from blood. Read against the paper, the sample's cell subset or site label means: CD45RA+ positively selected. The DNA sequence is given as TGTGCCACCGGAGTCGGAGCTGGGGCCAACGTCCTGACTTTC. Its product reads: CATGVGAGANVLTF.